These T cell receptor beta chains were read from a single sample in a study of monozygotic twins with cystic fibrosis. Data came from immunoSEQ multiplex PCR; TCRdb stores just in-frame clones and leaves some out. The sample includes under 11,000 clones, over 95% of them seen just once. Sequencing input: blood. Source of these receptors: a boy younger than 18 with cystic fibrosis. Each CDR3 is given with its conserved first and last residue. D genes are given only for firm matches.

>TRBJ1-3|TRBD1|TRBV9
CASSVDGTGGFTIYF
TGTGCCAGCAGCGTAGATGGGACAGGGGGTTTTACCATATATTTT
>TRBJ1-4|-|TRBV2
CASNKGTRGEKLFF
TGTGCCAGCAATAAAGGGACCAGAGGCGAAAAACTGTTTTTT
>TRBJ2-1|TRBD1|TRBV7-6
CASSRRTGGDEQFF
TGTGCCAGCAGCCGCCGGACAGGGGGCGATGAGCAGTTCTTC
>TRBJ1-1|-|TRBV7-2
CASSSTRLGGTEAFF
TGTGCCAGCAGCTCTACACGCCTAGGCGGCACTGAAGCTTTCTTT
>TRBJ2-2|TRBD1|TRBV12-5
CASGLVWQGANTGELFF
TGTGCTAGTGGTTTGGTATGGCAGGGGGCGAACACCGGGGAGCTGTTTTTT
>TRBJ2-5|TRBD2|TRBV6-1
CASSIAGAQETQYF
TGTGCCAGCAGTATAGCGGGGGCCCAAGAGACCCAGTACTTC
>TRBJ1-2|TRBD1|TRBV9
CASSVATGANYGYTF
TGTGCCAGCAGCGTAGCTACAGGGGCTAACTATGGCTACACCTTC
>TRBJ1-4|-|TRBV28
CASSVNEKLFF
TGTGCCAGCAGTGTAAATGAAAAACTGTTTTTT
>TRBJ1-4|-|TRBV25-1
CASGVGGPTNEKLFF
TGTGCCAGCGGGGTAGGAGGTCCTACTAATGAAAAACTGTTTTTT
>TRBJ1-5|TRBD1|TRBV10-3
CASSTRPGQGDQPQHF
TGTGCCAGCAGCACGAGACCCGGACAGGGAGATCAGCCCCAGCATTTT
>TRBJ2-3|-|TRBV4-3
CASSQDTGRTDTQYF
TGCGCCAGCAGCCAAGATACGGGTAGAACGGATACGCAGTATTTT
>TRBJ2-3|-|TRBV11-2
CASSLGWASVRTDTQYF
TGTGCCAGCAGCTTGGGTTGGGCTAGCGTACGCACAGATACGCAGTATTTT
>TRBJ2-2|-|TRBV6-5
CASSYTPSPGPGELFF
TGTGCCAGCAGTTACACCCCCTCCCCCGGACCCGGGGAGCTGTTTTTT
>TRBJ2-1|-|TRBV2
CASTSFGVSVNEQFF
TGTGCCAGCACCTCATTCGGGGTTTCAGTGAATGAGCAGTTCTTC
>TRBJ2-6|-|TRBV14
CATSNYSGANVLTF
TGTGCCACCAGCAACTACTCTGGGGCCAACGTCCTGACTTTC
>TRBJ2-1|-|TRBV4-3
CASSQGGVDYNEQFF
TGCGCCAGCAGCCAAGGGGGAGTAGACTACAATGAGCAGTTCTTC
>TRBJ2-1|-|TRBV30
CVWSRSPSGGSSYNEQFF
TGTGTCTGGAGCCGATCGCCCTCAGGGGGGAGCTCCTACAATGAGCAGTTCTTC
>TRBJ2-7|TRBD1|TRBV4-1
CASSFGTGLYEQYF
TGCGCCAGCAGTTTCGGGACAGGGCTCTACGAGCAGTACTTC
>TRBJ2-1|-|TRBV29-1
CSVWGALGNEQFF
TGCAGCGTGTGGGGAGCCTTAGGTAATGAGCAGTTCTTC
>TRBJ2-1|-|TRBV19
CASSILRWDRSNEQFF
TGTGCCAGTAGTATATTGAGGTGGGACCGGTCCAATGAGCAGTTCTTC
>TRBJ2-4|TRBD2|TRBV5-4
CASSLDRGGRLAENIQYF
TGTGCCAGCAGCTTGGATCGGGGGGGGCGTTTGGCGGAAAACATTCAGTACTTC
>TRBJ2-5|-|TRBV2
CASSERQDQETQYF
TGTGCCAGCAGTGAAAGACAAGACCAAGAGACCCAGTACTTC
>TRBJ1-2|-|TRBV6-1
CASSEVFRGDDGYTF
TGTGCCAGCAGTGAAGTCTTCCGAGGGGATGATGGCTACACCTTC
>TRBJ1-2|-|TRBV28
CASKLQGVYGYTF
TGTGCCAGCAAGCTCCAGGGAGTCTATGGCTACACCTTC
>TRBJ1-1|-|TRBV6-1
CASSEALRIFSGTEAFF
TGTGCCAGCAGTGAAGCATTACGTATCTTTTCGGGGACTGAAGCTTTCTTT
>TRBJ1-4|-|TRBV5-8
CASSLAALPGVREKLFF
TGTGCCAGCAGCTTGGCGGCCTTACCAGGGGTACGAGAAAAACTGTTTTTT
>TRBJ2-6|-|TRBV4-1
CASSQDPGTNSGANVLTF
TGCGCCAGCAGCCAAGATCCTGGGACCAACTCTGGGGCCAACGTCCTGACTTTC